Listed below are T cell receptor beta chains from one sample, sequenced in a study of response to subunit inactivated influenza vaccine. TCRdb analysed the RT-PCR reads with MiXCR anew, one entry per CDR3 protein. The sample lists 710,000 or so distinct CDR3 sequences, approximately 14% seen once, with around 10% in the top ten. The input for sequencing was PBMCs from blood, taken less than 13 days after vaccination. Receptor source: a man aged 50-60 years who received an inactivated influenza vaccine. CDR3s include the opening cysteine and the closing phenylalanine or tryptophan. A D gene is named only where the DNA matches it firmly. Expanded clones get a size class; other rows say once, few or many, or leave the size out.

d_call	j_call	clone_size	v_call	cdr3_nt	cdr3_aa
NA	TRBJ2-2	few	TRBV7-9	TGTGCCAGCAGCTCAATGGGCCGGCCGGGCACCGGGGAGCTGTTTTTT	CASSSMGRPGTGELFF
NA	TRBJ1-2	NA	TRBV20-1	TGCAGTGCCCCTGGTGGGGGGGATGGCTATGGCTACACCTTC	CSAPGGGDGYGYTF
NA	TRBJ2-1	many	TRBV4-1	TGCGCCAGCAGCCAAGATGGGGTCTCCTACAATGAGCAGTTCTTC	CASSQDGVSYNEQFF
TRBD1	TRBJ2-7	few	TRBV6-1	TGTGCCAGCAGCCCCGGACAGGGATGGAACGAGCAGTACTTC	CASSPGQGWNEQYF
NA	TRBJ2-1	NA	TRBV24-1	TGTGCCACCAGTGAGCCCACTGCCCCGGTGGACGTTCGCAGTGAGCAGTTCTTC	CATSEPTAPVDVRSEQFF
NA	TRBJ1-2	many	TRBV5-5	TGTGCCAGCAGCTTGGAGCCGGGGGGCGGTGGCTACACCTTC	CASSLEPGGGGYTF
TRBD1	TRBJ2-7	few	TRBV6-1	TGTGCCAGCAGACCCGACGCGGGACAGGGGACCTCCTACGAGCAGTACTTC	CASRPDAGQGTSYEQYF
NA	TRBJ2-3	many	TRBV7-9	TGTGCCAGCAGCCCCGACCTGTCCACAGATACGCAGTATTTT	CASSPDLSTDTQYF
NA	TRBJ2-3	NA	TRBV24-1	TGTGCCACCAGTGAGAGGGGCAGGGCCGTAGATACGCAGTATTTT	CATSERGRAVDTQYF
NA	TRBJ2-1	few	TRBV10-1	TGCGCCAGCAGTACGACAGCCAACAATGAGCAGTTCTTC	CASSTTANNEQFF
NA	TRBJ2-1	NA	TRBV20-1	TGCAGTGCTAGGTTACAGGAGGTGGTGTCATTTGACAATGAGCAGTTCTTC	CSARLQEVVSFDNEQFF
NA	TRBJ2-5	few	TRBV6-2/TRBV6-3	TGTGCCAGCAGCCCAAGCGGAGCTTACGAGACCCAGTACTTC	CASSPSGAYETQYF
TRBD2	TRBJ2-2	many	TRBV12-3/TRBV12-4	TGTGCCAGCAGTTGGGGACTAGCGGCCAACACCGGGGAGCTGTTTTTT	CASSWGLAANTGELFF
TRBD1	TRBJ2-7	few	TRBV6-1	TGTGCCAGCAGTGAGACAGGGCCCCCCGACGAGCAGTACTTC	CASSETGPPDEQYF
NA	TRBJ2-1	NA	TRBV7-7	TGTGCCAGCAGCTTAGGAGCGCACTCCTACAATGAGCAGTTCTTC	CASSLGAHSYNEQFF
NA	TRBJ1-5	NA	TRBV10-2	TGCGCCAGCAGTGAGTCGGGCCAGAATCAGCCCCAGCATTTT	CASSESGQNQPQHF
NA	TRBJ2-5	NA	TRBV20-1	TGCAGTGCTAGGTCACTAGCCCAAGAGACCCAGTACTTC	CSARSLAQETQYF
NA	TRBJ2-3	many	TRBV27	TGTGCCAGCCGCGGTGGCACAGATACGCAGTATTTT	CASRGGTDTQYF
TRBD1	TRBJ2-4	few	TRBV15	TGTGCCACCAGCGACCGGGACAGGCCGGTCAAAAACATTCAGTACTTC	CATSDRDRPVKNIQYF
NA	TRBJ1-4	NA	TRBV5-5	TGTGCCAGCAGCTTGTTCCGAGGGGTTTCGGGTGAAAAACTGTTTTTT	CASSLFRGVSGEKLFF
TRBD1	TRBJ2-5	NA	TRBV20-1	TGCAGTGCTAGATACAGGGGTTTGGAGACCCAGTACTTC	CSARYRGLETQYF
NA	TRBJ1-2	NA	TRBV12-3/TRBV12-4	TGTGCCAGCAGTTTGGCGGAGGTCTATGGCTACACCTTC	CASSLAEVYGYTF
TRBD2	TRBJ2-1	few	TRBV11-2	TGTGCCAGCAGCGTCCCAACCCTATTTACTAGCGGGGGTACACCTTACAATGAGCAGTTCTTC	CASSVPTLFTSGGTPYNEQFF
NA	TRBJ1-5	few	TRBV7-2	TGTGCCAGCAGCGCCAGGGGCCCCGGGGGGCCTAGTCAGCCCCAGCATTTT	CASSARGPGGPSQPQHF
NA	TRBJ2-1	NA	TRBV29-1	TGCAGCGTTGAAGGAATTGGCGGGAAAGCTTCCTACAATGAGCAGTTCTTC	CSVEGIGGKASYNEQFF
TRBD2	TRBJ2-1	few	TRBV10-3	TGTGCCACCCAGGGACAGGGTTCGGGACTAGCGGGAACGGAGCAGTTCTTC	CATQGQGSGLAGTEQFF
NA	TRBJ1-4	few	TRBV2	TGTGCCAGCATCTCGTGGGGGGATGAAAAACTGTTTTTT	CASISWGDEKLFF
NA	TRBJ2-7	NA	TRBV11-1	TGTGCCAGCAGCTTATCGGCTAGCGTTTACTTC	CASSLSASVYF
NA	TRBJ1-1	NA	TRBV12-3/TRBV12-4	TGTGCCAGCACCCCCCTCGGGCCTAACACTGAAGCTTTCTTT	CASTPLGPNTEAFF
NA	TRBJ1-5	few	TRBV20-1	TGCAGTGCTATCGGGCCAGGGAGGGGAGGCAATCAGCCCCAGCATTTT	CSAIGPGRGGNQPQHF
NA	TRBJ2-3	NA	TRBV13	TGTGCCAGCAGCCGGAGGGATTACACAGATACGCAGTATTTT	CASSRRDYTDTQYF
NA	TRBJ2-2	few	TRBV15	TGTGCCACCAGCAGAGGCGGGACTAACACCGGGGAGCTGTTTTTT	CATSRGGTNTGELFF
NA	TRBJ1-2	NA	TRBV4-1	TGCGCCAGCAGCCTGGGGGTGGCAGGGAGCGACTATGGCTACACCTTC	CASSLGVAGSDYGYTF
TRBD2	TRBJ2-5	few	TRBV28	TGTGCCAGCAGTTTACCACTAGCGGGGGGGCTTCGCCAAGAGACCCAGTACTTC	CASSLPLAGGLRQETQYF
TRBD2	TRBJ2-2	few	TRBV12-3/TRBV12-4	TGTGCCAGCAGTTTAGTATGGACTAGCGGGAGGGCCGGGGAGCTGTTTTTT	CASSLVWTSGRAGELFF